This T cell receptor beta chain comes out of a study of T-cell memory formation after mild COVID-19. The study, taken as a whole, reports: Confirmation of SARS-CoV-2 specificity was lacking for second-wave clones peaking day 37. Contracting clones from day 15 to 85 had balanced CD4/CD8; later expanders favoured CD4+.

This clonotype has only a few counts. Its specificity is unknown. The CDR3 has 13 amino acids. The V gene's germline CDR1 is SQVTM and CDR2 ANQGSEA. V was trimmed by 3 bases and J by 3 bases, leaving 11 bases between them. From the 5' RACE reads, TCRdb called clonotypes with MiXCR, one entry per CDR3 protein. Of roughly 250,000 distinct CDR3 sequences detected, about 15% appear once; the ten largest clones hold 3.5%. J is TRBJ1-2 and V is TRBV29-1; D not resolved. The sequence was collected from a man aged 18 to 30 who had mild COVID-19 (a few samples of this study predate the infection). Cell type and time point are not known. Source material: PBMCs or a T cell subset sorted from them (not recorded which). The CDR3 nucleotides read TGCAGCGTTGATACCGGGATCGACTATGGCTACACCTTC. Amino acid sequence: CSVDTGIDYGYTF.